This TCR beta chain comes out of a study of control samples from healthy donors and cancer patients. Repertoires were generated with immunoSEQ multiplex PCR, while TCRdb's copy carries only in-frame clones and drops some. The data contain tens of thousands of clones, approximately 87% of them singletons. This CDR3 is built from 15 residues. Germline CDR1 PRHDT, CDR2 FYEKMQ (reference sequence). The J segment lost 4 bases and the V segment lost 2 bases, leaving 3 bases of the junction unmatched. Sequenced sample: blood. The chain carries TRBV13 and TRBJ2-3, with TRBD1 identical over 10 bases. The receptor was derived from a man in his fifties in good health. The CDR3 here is CASSLRTGGPDTQYF. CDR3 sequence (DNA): TGTGCCAGCAGCTTACGGACAGGGGGTCCAGATACGCAGTATTTT.